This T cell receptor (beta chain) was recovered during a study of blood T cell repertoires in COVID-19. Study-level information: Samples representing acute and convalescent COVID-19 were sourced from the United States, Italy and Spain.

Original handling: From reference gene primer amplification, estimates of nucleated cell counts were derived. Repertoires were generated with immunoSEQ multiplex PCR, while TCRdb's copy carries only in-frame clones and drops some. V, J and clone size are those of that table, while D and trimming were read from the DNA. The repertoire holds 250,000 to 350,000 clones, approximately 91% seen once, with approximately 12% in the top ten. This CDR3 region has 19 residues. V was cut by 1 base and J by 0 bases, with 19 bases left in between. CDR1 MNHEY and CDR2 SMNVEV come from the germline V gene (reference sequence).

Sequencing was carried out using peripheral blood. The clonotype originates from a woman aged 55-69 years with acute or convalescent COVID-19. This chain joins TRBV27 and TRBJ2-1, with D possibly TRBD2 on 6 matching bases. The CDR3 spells CASSLYFFWDCSSYNEQFF. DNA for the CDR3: TGTGCCAGCAGTTTATATTTTTTCTGGGACTGCAGCTCCTACAATGAGCAGTTCTTC.